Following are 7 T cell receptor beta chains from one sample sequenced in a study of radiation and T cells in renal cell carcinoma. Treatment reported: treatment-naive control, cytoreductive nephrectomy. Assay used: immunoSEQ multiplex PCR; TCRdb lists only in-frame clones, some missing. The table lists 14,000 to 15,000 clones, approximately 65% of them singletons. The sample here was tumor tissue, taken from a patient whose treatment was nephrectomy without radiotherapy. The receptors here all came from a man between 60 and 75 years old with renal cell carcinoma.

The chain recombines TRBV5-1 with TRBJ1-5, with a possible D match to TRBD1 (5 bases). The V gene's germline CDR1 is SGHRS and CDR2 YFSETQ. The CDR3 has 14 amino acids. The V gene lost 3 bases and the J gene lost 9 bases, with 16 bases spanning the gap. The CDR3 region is CASSWDGPKGPQHF. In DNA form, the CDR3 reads TGCGCCAGCAGCTGGGACGGCCCCAAAGGGCCCCAGCATTTT.

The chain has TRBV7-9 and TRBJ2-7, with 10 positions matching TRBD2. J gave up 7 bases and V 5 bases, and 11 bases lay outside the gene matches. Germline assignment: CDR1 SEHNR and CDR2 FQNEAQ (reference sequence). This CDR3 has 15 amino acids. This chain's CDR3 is CASSPGRTSGTEQYF. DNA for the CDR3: TGTGCCAGCAGCCCCGGGAGGACTAGCGGAACGGAGCAGTACTTC.

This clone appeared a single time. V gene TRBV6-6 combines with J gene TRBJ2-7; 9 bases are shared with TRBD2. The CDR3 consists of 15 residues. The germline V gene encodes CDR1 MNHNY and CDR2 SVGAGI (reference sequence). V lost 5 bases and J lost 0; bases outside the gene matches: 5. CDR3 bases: TGTGCCAGCAGTACTAGACTAGCGGCCTCCTACGAGCAGTACTTC. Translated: CASSTRLAASYEQYF.

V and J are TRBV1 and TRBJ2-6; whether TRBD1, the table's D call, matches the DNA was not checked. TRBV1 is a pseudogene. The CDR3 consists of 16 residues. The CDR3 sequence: CTSRSRAQSRANVLTF. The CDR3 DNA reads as TGCACCAGCAGGTCACGTGCACAAAGTCGGGCCAACGTCCTGACTTTC.

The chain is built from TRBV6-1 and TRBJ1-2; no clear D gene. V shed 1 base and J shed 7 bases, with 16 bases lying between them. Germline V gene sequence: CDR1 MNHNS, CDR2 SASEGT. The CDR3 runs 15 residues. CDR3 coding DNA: TGTGCCAGCAGTGAAGGCGTCTGGACGGGTCTTGGCTACACCTTC. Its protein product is CASSEGVWTGLGYTF.

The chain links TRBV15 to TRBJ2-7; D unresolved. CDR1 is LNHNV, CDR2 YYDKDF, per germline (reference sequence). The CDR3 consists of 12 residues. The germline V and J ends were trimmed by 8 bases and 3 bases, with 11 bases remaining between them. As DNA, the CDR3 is TGTGCCACCTCCTTTTCGAGCTACGAGCAGTACTTC. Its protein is CATSFSSYEQYF.

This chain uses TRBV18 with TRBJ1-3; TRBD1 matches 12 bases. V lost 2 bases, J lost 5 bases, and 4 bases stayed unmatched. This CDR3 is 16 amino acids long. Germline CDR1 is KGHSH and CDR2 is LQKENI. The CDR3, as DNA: TGTGCCAGCTCACCAACGGGACAGGGGGCGAGAAACACCATATATTTT. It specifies CASSPTGQGARNTIYF.